This TCR beta chain originates from a study of T-cell reconstitution after alpha-beta-depleted transplantation in children. Findings and limits, study-wide: It was newly produced T cells that mostly accounted for T-cell counts and diversity one year after transplant. Recipient T cells and thymic progenitors that survived were the source of the high TCRbeta diversity seen at day 60 in some patients.

Unique molecular identifiers were incorporated into the prepared TCRbeta library. TCRdb used MiXCR to reprocess the PCR reads, holding one entry per CDR3 protein. The data hold 250,000 to 300,000 distinct CDR3 sequences, with over 9% observed a single time. Germline lookup yields CDR1 DFQATT and CDR2 SNEGSKA (reference sequence). The CDR3 covers 17 residues. The J segment lost 1 base and the V segment lost 1 base, leaving 8 bases of the junction unmatched. Comments on this clonotype: Antigen specificity is unknown.

The clonotype originates from a boy under two years old with acute myeloid leukemia, due to receive a stem cell transplant. Sequencing used PBMCs, obtained before TCRalphabeta/CD19-depleted stem cell transplant. The chain is built from TRBV20-1 and TRBJ2-2; 8 bases map to TRBD1. CDR3 sequence (DNA): TGCAGTGCTAGAGCCGCAGAAGGGACAGGGAACACCGGGGAGCTGTTTTTT. Protein sequence: CSARAAEGTGNTGELFF.